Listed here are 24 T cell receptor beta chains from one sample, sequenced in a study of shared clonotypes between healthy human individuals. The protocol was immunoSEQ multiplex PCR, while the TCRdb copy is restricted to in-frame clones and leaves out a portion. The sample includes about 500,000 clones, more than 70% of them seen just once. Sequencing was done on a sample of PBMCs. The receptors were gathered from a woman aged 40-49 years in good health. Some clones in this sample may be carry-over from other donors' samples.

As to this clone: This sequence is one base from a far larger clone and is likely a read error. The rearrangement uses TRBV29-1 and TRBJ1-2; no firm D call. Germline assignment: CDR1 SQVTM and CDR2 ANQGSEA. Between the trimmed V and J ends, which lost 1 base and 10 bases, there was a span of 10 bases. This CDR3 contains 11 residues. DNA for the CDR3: TGCAGCGTTGAAGTTGAGCAGGTCTACACCTTC. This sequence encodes CSVEVEQVYTF.

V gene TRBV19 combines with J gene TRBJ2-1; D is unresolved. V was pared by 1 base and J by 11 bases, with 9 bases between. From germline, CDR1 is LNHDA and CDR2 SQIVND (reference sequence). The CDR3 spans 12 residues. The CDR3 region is CASSIAGQQQFF. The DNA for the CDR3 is TGTGCCAGTAGTATAGCTGGGCAGCAGCAGTTCTTC.

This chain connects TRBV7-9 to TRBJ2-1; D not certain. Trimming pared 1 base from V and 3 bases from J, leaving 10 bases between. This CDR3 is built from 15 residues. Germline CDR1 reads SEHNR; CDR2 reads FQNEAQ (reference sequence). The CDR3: CASSLDLGSYNEQFF. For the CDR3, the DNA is TGTGCCAGCAGCTTAGATCTTGGTAGCTACAATGAGCAGTTCTTC.

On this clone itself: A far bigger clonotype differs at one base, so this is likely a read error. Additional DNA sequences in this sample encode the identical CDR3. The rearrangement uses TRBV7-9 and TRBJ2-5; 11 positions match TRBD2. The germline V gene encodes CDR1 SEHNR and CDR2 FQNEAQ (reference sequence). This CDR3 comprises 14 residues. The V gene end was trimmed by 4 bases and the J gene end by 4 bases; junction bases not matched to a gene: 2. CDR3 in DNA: TGTGCCAGCAGCTCCGGACTAGCGGGAGAGACCCAGTACTTC. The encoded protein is CASSSGLAGETQYF. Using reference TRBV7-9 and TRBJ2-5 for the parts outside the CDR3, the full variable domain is DTGVSQNPRHKITKRGQNVTFRCDPISEHNRLYWYRQTLGQGPEFLTYFQNEAQLEKSRLLSDRFSAERPKGSFSTLEIQRTEQGDSAMYLCASSSGLAGETQYFGPGTRLLVL.

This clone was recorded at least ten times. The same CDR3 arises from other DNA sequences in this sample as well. This chain's CDR3 is CATSSAITDTQYF. Here the CDR3 DNA reads TGTGCCACCAGCAGCGCGATAACAGATACGCAGTATTTT. The chain recombines TRBV15 with TRBJ2-3; D is uncertain. The CDR3 totals 13 residues. Germline values: CDR1 LNHNV, CDR2 YYDKDF (reference sequence). V shed 3 bases and J shed 3 bases, with 7 bases lying between them.

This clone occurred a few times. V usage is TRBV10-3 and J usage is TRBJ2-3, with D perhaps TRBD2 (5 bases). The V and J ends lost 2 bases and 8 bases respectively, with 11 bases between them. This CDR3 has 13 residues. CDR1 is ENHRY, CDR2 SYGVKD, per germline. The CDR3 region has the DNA TGTGCCATCAGTGAGGACGGTGGAGGTACGCAGTATTTT. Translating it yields CAISEDGGGTQYF.

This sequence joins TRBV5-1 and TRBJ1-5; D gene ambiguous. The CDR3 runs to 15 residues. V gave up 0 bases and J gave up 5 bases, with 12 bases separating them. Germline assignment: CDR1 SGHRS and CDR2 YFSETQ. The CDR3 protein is CASSLEGRRDQPQHF. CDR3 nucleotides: TGCGCCAGCAGCTTGGAGGGTAGGAGAGATCAGCCCCAGCATTTT.

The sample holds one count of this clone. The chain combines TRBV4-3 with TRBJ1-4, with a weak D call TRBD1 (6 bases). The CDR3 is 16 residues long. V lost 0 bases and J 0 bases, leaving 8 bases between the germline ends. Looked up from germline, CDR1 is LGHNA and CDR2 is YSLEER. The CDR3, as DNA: TGCGCCAGCAGCCAAGATAAGGGGGCAACTAATGAAAAACTGTTTTTT. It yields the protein CASSQDKGATNEKLFF.

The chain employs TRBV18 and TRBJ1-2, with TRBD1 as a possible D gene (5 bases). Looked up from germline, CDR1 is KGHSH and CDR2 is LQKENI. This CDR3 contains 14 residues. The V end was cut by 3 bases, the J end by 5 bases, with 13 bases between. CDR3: CASSPAGWEYGYTF. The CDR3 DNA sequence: TGTGCCAGCTCACCCGCAGGGTGGGAGTATGGCTACACCTTC.

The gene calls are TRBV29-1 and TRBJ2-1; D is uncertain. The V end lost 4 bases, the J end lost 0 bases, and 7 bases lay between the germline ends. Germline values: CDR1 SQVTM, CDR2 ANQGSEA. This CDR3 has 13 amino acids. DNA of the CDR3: TGCAGCGTTGTAGTTTTCTCCTACAATGAGCAGTTCTTC. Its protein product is CSVVVFSYNEQFF.

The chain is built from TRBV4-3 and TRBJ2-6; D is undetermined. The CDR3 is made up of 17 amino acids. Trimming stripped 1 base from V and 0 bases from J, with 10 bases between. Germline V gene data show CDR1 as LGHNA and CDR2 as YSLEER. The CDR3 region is CASSQGGSISGANVLTF. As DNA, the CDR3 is TGCGCCAGCAGCCAAGGTGGATCGATCTCTGGGGCCAACGTCCTGACTTTC.

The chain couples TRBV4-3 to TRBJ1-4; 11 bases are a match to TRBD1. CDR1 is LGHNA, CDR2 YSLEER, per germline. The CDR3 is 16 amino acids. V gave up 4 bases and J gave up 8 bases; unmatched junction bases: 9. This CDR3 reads CASSLFTGTGGEKLFF. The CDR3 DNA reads TGCGCCAGCAGCCTTTTTACCGGGACAGGGGGAGAAAAACTGTTTTTT.

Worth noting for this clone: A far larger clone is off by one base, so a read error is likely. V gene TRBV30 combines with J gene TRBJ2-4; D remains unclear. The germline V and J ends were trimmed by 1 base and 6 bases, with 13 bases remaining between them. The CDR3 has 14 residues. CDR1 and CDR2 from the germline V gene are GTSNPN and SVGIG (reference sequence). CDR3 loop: CAWSAWLAPNIQYF. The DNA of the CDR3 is TGTGCCTGGAGTGCCTGGTTGGCACCAAACATTCAGTACTTC.

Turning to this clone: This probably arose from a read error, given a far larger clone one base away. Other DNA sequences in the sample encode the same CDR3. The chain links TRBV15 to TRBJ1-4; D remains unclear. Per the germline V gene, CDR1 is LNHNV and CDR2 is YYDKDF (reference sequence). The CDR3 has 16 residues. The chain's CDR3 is CATSRDVAATNEKLFF. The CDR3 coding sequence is TGTGCCACCAGCAGAGATGTGGCCGCAACTAATGAGAAACTGTTTTTT.

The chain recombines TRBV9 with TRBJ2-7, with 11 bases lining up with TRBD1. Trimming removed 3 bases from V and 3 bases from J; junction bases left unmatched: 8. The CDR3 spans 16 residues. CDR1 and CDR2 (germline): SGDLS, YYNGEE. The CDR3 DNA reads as TGTGCCAGCAGCGCGGACAGGGGGCGTCTTATCTACGAGCAGTACTTC. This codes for CASSADRGRLIYEQYF.

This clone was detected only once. The CDR3 reads CASDGTGDLPQHF. The CDR3 nucleotides are TGTGCCAGCGACGGGACAGGGGATTTGCCCCAGCATTTT. The chain carries TRBV19 and TRBJ1-5; 10 bases are shared with TRBD1. The trim removed 9 bases at V and 9 bases at J, leaving 8 bases unmatched. The germline V gene encodes CDR1 LNHDA and CDR2 SQIVND (reference sequence). This CDR3 spans 13 amino acids.

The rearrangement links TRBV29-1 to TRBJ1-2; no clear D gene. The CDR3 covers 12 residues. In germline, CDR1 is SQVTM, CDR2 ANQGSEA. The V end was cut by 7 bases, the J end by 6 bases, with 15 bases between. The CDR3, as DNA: TGCAGCGAAAACCGGGCAGGAGATGGCTACACCTTC. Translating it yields CSENRAGDGYTF.

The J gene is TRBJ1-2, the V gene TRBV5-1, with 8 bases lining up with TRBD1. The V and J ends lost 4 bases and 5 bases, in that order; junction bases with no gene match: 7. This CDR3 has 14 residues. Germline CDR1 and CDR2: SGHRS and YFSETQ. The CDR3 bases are TGCGCCAGCAGCGCCGGACAGGGAATTTATGGCTACACCTTC. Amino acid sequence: CASSAGQGIYGYTF.

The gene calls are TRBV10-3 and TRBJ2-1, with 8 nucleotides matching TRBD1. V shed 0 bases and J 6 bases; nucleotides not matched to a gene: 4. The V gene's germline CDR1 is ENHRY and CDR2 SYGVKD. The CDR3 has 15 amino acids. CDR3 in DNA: TGTGCCATCAGTGAGTCTGCACAGGGGGGCAATGAGCAGTTCTTC. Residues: CAISESAQGGNEQFF.

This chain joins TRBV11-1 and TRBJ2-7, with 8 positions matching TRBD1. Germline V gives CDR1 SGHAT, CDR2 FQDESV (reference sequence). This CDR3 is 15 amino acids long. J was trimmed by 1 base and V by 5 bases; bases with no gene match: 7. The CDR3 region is CASSLNRDRSYEQYF. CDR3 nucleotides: TGTGCCAGCAGCCTAAACCGGGACAGGTCCTACGAGCAGTACTTC.

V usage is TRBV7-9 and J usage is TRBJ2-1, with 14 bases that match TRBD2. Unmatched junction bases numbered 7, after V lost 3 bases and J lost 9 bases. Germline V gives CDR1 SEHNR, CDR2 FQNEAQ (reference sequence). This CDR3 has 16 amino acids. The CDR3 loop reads CASSFRLAGGRGEQFF. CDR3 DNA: TGTGCCAGCAGCTTTAGACTAGCGGGAGGGCGGGGTGAGCAGTTCTTC.

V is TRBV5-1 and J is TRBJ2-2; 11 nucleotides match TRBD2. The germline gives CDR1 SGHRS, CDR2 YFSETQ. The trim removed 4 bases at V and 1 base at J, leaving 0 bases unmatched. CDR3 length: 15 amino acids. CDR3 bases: TGCGCCAGCAGCCTAGCGGGAGGGAACACCGGGGAGCTGTTTTTT. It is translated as CASSLAGGNTGELFF.

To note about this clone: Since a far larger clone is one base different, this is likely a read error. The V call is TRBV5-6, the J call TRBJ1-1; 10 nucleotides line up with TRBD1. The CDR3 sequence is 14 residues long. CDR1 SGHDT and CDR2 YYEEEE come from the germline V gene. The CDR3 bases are TGTGCCAGCAGCTCATGGGACAGGGGAACTGAAGCTCTCTTT. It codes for CASSSWDRGTEALF.

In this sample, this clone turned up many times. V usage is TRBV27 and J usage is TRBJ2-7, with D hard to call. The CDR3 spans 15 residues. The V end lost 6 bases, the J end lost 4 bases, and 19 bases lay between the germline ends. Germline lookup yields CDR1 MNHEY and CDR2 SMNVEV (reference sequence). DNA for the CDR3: TGTGCCAGCAGCCCCTTTAGTCCCCTTCGTTACGAGCAGTACTTC. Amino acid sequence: CASSPFSPLRYEQYF.